The rows below give T cell receptor beta chains drawn from one sample of a study of blood T cell repertoires in COVID-19. The data were produced by immunoSEQ multiplex PCR, yet TCRdb's version contains in-frame clones alone and is incomplete. The table shows approximately 220,000 clones, with around 85% occurring only once. The sequencing input was PBMCs or T cells enriched from blood (not recorded which). Source of these receptors: a man aged 40-49 years who had recovered from COVID-19. Both conserved end residues are part of each CDR3.

TRBV9 | CASSVQQGEGELFF
TRBV7-2 | CASSSQGLHEQFF
TRBV28 | CASSLLSDRGAGYTF
TRBV29-1 | CSVDGGYTF
TRBV25-1 | CASSPGGAQNTEAFF
TRBV15 | CATSRGFRGQVEQYF
TRBV10-1 | CASTTGTSGRNEQFF
TRBV7-9 | CASSFPQQGQASGTGELFF
TRBV30 | CAWTPGQGATYEQYF
TRBV30 | CAWKYDTTSGYEQYF
TRBV19 | CASSINTNTEAFF
TRBV7-3 | CASSLVQNTEAFF
TRBV5-1 | CASSLGAGVGEQYF
TRBV7-8 | CASSLMGSGNSPLHF
TRBV3-1/TRBV3-2 | CASSPRTGEDSPLHF
TRBV4-1 | CASSQVTFRDRGSEQYF
TRBV5-1 | CASSVEGPNSPLHF
TRBV30 | CAWGRQGLGTEAFF
TRBV12-3/TRBV12-4 | CASSSVRSYGYTF
TRBV29-1 | CSVTDGGVIDTEAFF
TRBV5-1 | CASSEKLAGGPDTQYF
TRBV7-2 | CASSSLAGESTGELFF
TRBV5-1 | CASSFRVGDTEAFF
TRBV2 | CASSDLTVDQPQHF
TRBV5-1 | CASSPATGYGYTF
TRBV5-4 | CASSLVPGLAGTYEQYF
TRBV3-1/TRBV3-2 | CASSQDRSTSGSLGNEQFF
TRBV5-1 | CASSLDGGTGELFF